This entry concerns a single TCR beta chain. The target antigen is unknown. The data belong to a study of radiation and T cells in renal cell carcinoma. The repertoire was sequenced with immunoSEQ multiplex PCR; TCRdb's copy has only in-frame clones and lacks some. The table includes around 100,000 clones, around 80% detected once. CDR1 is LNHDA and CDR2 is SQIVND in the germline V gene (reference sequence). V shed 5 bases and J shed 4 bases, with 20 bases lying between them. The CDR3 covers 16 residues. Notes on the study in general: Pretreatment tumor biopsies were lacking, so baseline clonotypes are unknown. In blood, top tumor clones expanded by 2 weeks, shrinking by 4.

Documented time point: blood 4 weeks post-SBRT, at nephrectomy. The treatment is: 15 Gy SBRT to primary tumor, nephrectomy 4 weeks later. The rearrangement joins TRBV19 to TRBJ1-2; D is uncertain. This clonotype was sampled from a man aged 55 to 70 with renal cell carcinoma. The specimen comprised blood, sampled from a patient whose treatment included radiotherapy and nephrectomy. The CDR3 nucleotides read TGTGCCAGTAGTCGCCTTGACATCCGGCGGCCCTATGGCTACACCTTC. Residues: CASSRLDIRRPYGYTF.